A single sample is the source of the 29 T cell receptor beta chains below, sequenced in a study of early T cells in non-severe SARS-CoV-2 infection. TCRdb fed the 5' RACE reads into MiXCR, producing one record per CDR3 protein. This sample has 85,000 to 90,000 distinct CDR3 sequences; around 15% occur once, and the top ten carry around 5.8%. The sequencing sample was made of whole blood. The source is an adult who was a healthcare worker with PCR-confirmed SARS-CoV-2 infection or an uninfected control (not recorded which).

This rearrangement joins TRBV28 to TRBJ2-7; 7 bases are shared with TRBD1. Germline values: CDR1 MDHEN, CDR2 SYDVKM. The ends lost 4 bases at V and 2 bases at J; junction bases unmatched: 5. CDR3 size: 14 residues. The CDR3 loop reads CASSSGTVPYEQYF. CDR3 sequence (DNA): TGTGCCAGCAGTTCCGGGACAGTCCCCTACGAGCAGTACTTC.

This chain links TRBV7-6 with TRBJ2-2, with TRBD1 matching 9 bases. J was trimmed by 2 bases and V by 5 bases; bases with no gene match: 18. The CDR3 consists of 20 residues. Germline lookup yields CDR1 SGHVS and CDR2 FNYEAQ. The CDR3 loop is CASSPHLGTGPRGNTGELFF. CDR3 nucleotide sequence: TGTGCCAGCAGCCCCCATCTAGGGACAGGGCCCAGGGGTAACACCGGGGAGCTGTTTTTT.

The sample holds a few counts of this clonotype. CDR3 protein: CAWMAIPRGTEAFF. CDR3 DNA: TGTGCCTGGATGGCAATCCCTAGGGGTACTGAAGCTTTCTTT. The chain uses TRBV30 and TRBJ1-1; D perhaps matches TRBD1 (5 bases). CDR3 length equals 14 residues. Per the germline V gene, CDR1 is GTSNPN and CDR2 is SVGIG (reference sequence). V lost 4 bases to trimming and J lost 5 bases, with 17 bases between them.

This clonotype showed up many times. The chain employs TRBV29-1 and TRBJ1-5; TRBD1 matches at 7 bases. The length of the CDR3 is 13 residues. Trimming took 5 bases from V and 6 from J; bases not matched to a gene: 7. Per germline, CDR1 SQVTM and CDR2 ANQGSEA. CDR3 protein: CSVKGGRSQPQHF. The CDR3 DNA reads as TGCAGCGTTAAAGGGGGCAGGAGTCAGCCCCAGCATTTT.

This clonotype was counted only a few times. V gene TRBV28 combines with J gene TRBJ2-7; D is unresolved. Trimming stripped 6 bases from V and 0 bases from J, with 15 bases between. The CDR3 is 15 residues long. CDR1 MDHEN and CDR2 SYDVKM come from the germline V gene. The CDR3 DNA is TGTGCCAGCAGCTCCACGGGCTACCTCTCCTACGAGCAGTACTTC. Translation: CASSSTGYLSYEQYF.

This sequence joins TRBV6-5 and TRBJ2-3; D unclear. The V and J ends lost 7 bases and 10 bases respectively, with 9 bases between them. This CDR3 has 10 residues. Germline V lookup: CDR1 MNHEY, CDR2 SVGAGI. For the CDR3, the DNA is TGTGCCAGCAATCCTAATCCGCAGTATTTT. Its protein is CASNPNPQYF.

The J gene is TRBJ2-5, the V gene TRBV6-5, with D possibly being TRBD1 or TRBD2 (6 bases each). Germline CDR1 reads MNHEY; CDR2 reads SVGAGI. V lost 6 bases and J 5 bases, leaving 16 bases between the germline ends. This CDR3 comprises 14 residues. The CDR3 bases are TGTGCCAGCAGCCACTGGGGGGCTGGGGAGACCCAGTACTTC. Translating gives CASSHWGAGETQYF.

This clonotype was counted only a few times. This sequence joins TRBV28 and TRBJ1-4; 7 positions agree with TRBD1. Per germline, CDR1 MDHEN and CDR2 SYDVKM. V gave up 8 bases and J gave up 7 bases; unmatched junction bases: 4. This CDR3 has 12 residues. CDR3 amino acids: CASRTGGEKLFF. The DNA for the CDR3 is TGTGCCAGCCGGACAGGCGGTGAAAAACTGTTTTTT.

This chain joins TRBV21-1 and TRBJ2-7; the table assigns TRBD1, which was not confirmed against the DNA. TRBV21-1 is shown as a pseudogene. This CDR3 spans 13 amino acids. The CDR3 is CASRGQTDYEQYF. The CDR3 DNA reads TGTGCCAGCCGAGGACAGACAGACTACGAGCAGTACTTC.

The genes are TRBV27 and TRBJ2-3; the D is unclear. The ends were cut back, 0 bases at V and 2 bases at J, with 6 bases in the middle. The germline V gene has CDR1 MNHEY and CDR2 SMNVEV (reference sequence). The CDR3 spans 14 residues. This chain's CDR3 is CASSLSILTDTQYF. The CDR3 DNA follows: TGTGCCAGCAGTTTATCTATCCTCACAGATACGCAGTATTTT.

This clonotype was seen only a few times. The genes are TRBV7-2 and TRBJ2-1, with TRBD2 matching 14 bases. V gave up 0 bases and J gave up 9 bases; unmatched junction bases: 7. The CDR3 consists of 17 residues. In germline, CDR1 is SGHTA, CDR2 FQGNSA. CDR3: CASSLARTSGGFAEQFF. CDR3 coding DNA: TGTGCCAGCAGCTTAGCCCGGACTAGCGGGGGGTTTGCTGAGCAGTTCTTC. Full variable domain (rest looked up from reference TRBV7-2 and TRBJ2-1): GAGVSQSPSNKVTEKGKDVELRCDPISGHTALYWYRQSLGQGLEFLIYFQGNSAPDKSGLPSDRFSAERTGGSVSTLTIQRTQQEDSAVYLCASSLARTSGGFAEQFFGPGTRLTVL.

This clonotype was seen only once. The chain links TRBV12-3 or TRBV12-4 to TRBJ1-4, with D uncertain. Trimming took 4 bases from V and 8 from J, leaving 11 bases between them. The CDR3 totals 13 residues. The CDR3 loop is CASSSHRGEKLFF. The CDR3 coding sequence is TGTGCCAGCAGTTCCCATCGAGGGGAAAAACTGTTTTTT.

This chain joins TRBV28 and TRBJ1-1; no definite D call. This CDR3 contains 14 residues. CDR1 and CDR2 (germline): MDHEN, SYDVKM. Trimming took 7 bases from V and 1 from J, leaving 13 bases between them. The CDR3 nucleotides are TGTGCCAGCAAATATTCGGACCGGAACACTGAAGCTTTCTTT. Residues: CASKYSDRNTEAFF.

J is TRBJ2-5 and V is TRBV28; D is perhaps TRBD2 (7 bases). The V end lost 7 bases, the J end lost 4 bases, and 16 bases lay between the germline ends. Germline-derived CDR1 and CDR2 are MDHEN and SYDVKM. The CDR3 has 14 amino acids. In DNA form, the CDR3 reads TGTGCCAGCAAGGGAGGGGGGTCCGGAGAGACCCAGTACTTC. Protein sequence: CASKGGGSGETQYF.

This clonotype was detected ten times or more. The V call is TRBV30, the J call TRBJ2-7, with unresolved D. The CDR3 totals 13 residues. The V end lost 4 bases, the J end lost 0 bases, and 10 bases lay between the germline ends. Per germline, CDR1 GTSNPN and CDR2 SVGIG (reference sequence). The CDR3 bases are TGTGCCTGGACCCGCGCTACCTCCTACGAGCAGTACTTC. Its protein product is CAWTRATSYEQYF.

The chain couples TRBV4-2 to TRBJ2-1; 9 nucleotides align to TRBD2. Germline lookup yields CDR1 LGHNA and CDR2 YNFKEQ. V lost 4 bases, J lost 1 base, and 11 bases stayed unmatched. The CDR3 runs 18 residues. CDR3 loop: CASSPRPTSGPSYNEQFF. The DNA for the CDR3 is TGTGCCAGCAGCCCCAGACCGACTAGCGGCCCATCCTACAATGAGCAGTTCTTC.

This clonotype has at least ten counts. V gene TRBV27 combines with J gene TRBJ1-1; a weak D match, TRBD1 (5 bases). Trimming cost V 6 bases and J 7 bases, with 18 bases left between them. This CDR3 has 14 residues. Germline lookup yields CDR1 MNHEY and CDR2 SMNVEV (reference sequence). The DNA of the CDR3 is TGTGCCAGCAGCTTGGGACTCTCCCAGGGTGAAGCTTTCTTT. Protein: CASSLGLSQGEAFF.

The gene calls are TRBV7-8 and TRBJ2-1; 13 bases fit TRBD2. The V segment lost 7 bases and the J segment 2 bases; nucleotides outside the gene matches: 5. The CDR3 length is 16 residues. Germline values: CDR1 SGHVS, CDR2 FQNEAQ. The CDR3 here is CASMGTSGVAYNEQFF. CDR3 DNA: TGTGCCAGCATGGGGACTAGCGGGGTGGCCTACAATGAGCAGTTCTTC.

This clonotype was found many times. The chain uses TRBV7-2 and TRBJ1-4; D might be TRBD1 (6 bases). Germline V CDR1 and CDR2: SGHTA, FQGNSA. The CDR3 extends over 15 amino acids. V lost 2 bases and J lost 8, with 15 bases in between. This chain's CDR3 is CASSLPGRGGEKLFF. CDR3 DNA sequence: TGTGCCAGCAGCTTACCCGGCAGGGGTGGAGAAAAACTGTTTTTT.

This clonotype was counted ten times or more. This chain joins TRBV7-9 and TRBJ2-3; weak D call: TRBD2 (5 bases). The CDR3 contains 15 residues. Trimming stripped 5 bases from V and 6 bases from J, with 18 bases between. From germline, CDR1 is SEHNR and CDR2 FQNEAQ (reference sequence). CDR3 region: CASSRLGPSGDTQYF. The CDR3 DNA follows: TGTGCCAGCAGCCGACTCGGGCCGTCGGGGGATACGCAGTATTTT.

This clonotype showed up just once. This chain connects TRBV9 to TRBJ2-2; D unclear. Trimming removed 4 bases at V and 7 bases at J, with 11 bases between. Germline CDR1 SGDLS, CDR2 YYNGEE. The CDR3 loop spans 13 amino acids. The CDR3 coding sequence is TGTGCCAGCAGCTCCTGGAGTCACGGGGAGCTGTTTTTT. The encoded protein is CASSSWSHGELFF.

J is TRBJ2-1 and V is TRBV11-3, with D possibly TRBD1 on 5 matching bases. Trimming removed 5 bases at V and 1 base at J, with 12 bases between. The CDR3 has 15 residues. Per germline, CDR1 SGHNT and CDR2 YENEEA. CDR3 nucleotide sequence: TGTGCCAGCAGCCAAGCGACAGTGTCCTACAATGAGCAGTTCTTC. Protein: CASSQATVSYNEQFF. The full variable domain, in which reference TRBV11-3 and TRBJ2-1 provide the parts outside the CDR3, is EAGVVQSPRYKIIEKKQPVAFWCNPISGHNTLYWYLQNLGQGPELLIRYENEEAVDDSQLPKDRFSAERLKGVDSTLKIQPAELGDSAVYLCASSQATVSYNEQFFGPGTRLTVL.

The chain employs TRBV30 and TRBJ1-4, with D unclear. V was cut by 1 base and J by 6 bases, with 12 bases left in between. CDR3 length equals 14 residues. The germline V gene has CDR1 GTSNPN and CDR2 SVGIG (reference sequence). DNA for the CDR3: TGTGCCTGGAGTGGCGTGCTTCCAGATGAAAAACTGTTTTTT. Amino acids: CAWSGVLPDEKLFF.

The rearrangement uses TRBV20-1 and TRBJ1-3; 7 nucleotides line up with TRBD1. The V and J ends lost 3 bases and 3 bases, in that order; junction bases with no gene match: 5. Germline lookup yields CDR1 DFQATT and CDR2 SNEGSKA (reference sequence). The CDR3 is made up of 14 amino acids. The CDR3 here is CSAREGASGNTIYF. CDR3 coding DNA: TGCAGTGCTAGGGAGGGGGCGAGTGGAAACACCATATATTTT.

The gene calls are TRBV7-9 and TRBJ2-7; no firm D call. Germline V gene lookup returns CDR1 SEHNR and CDR2 FQNEAQ (reference sequence). Trimming pared 5 bases from V and 3 bases from J, leaving 11 bases between. The CDR3 totals 13 residues. The CDR3 here is CASSLSSFYEQYF. The CDR3 DNA reads as TGTGCCAGCAGCCTCAGTAGTTTCTACGAGCAGTACTTC.

This clonotype was seen only a few times. This chain connects TRBV28 to TRBJ1-1; D perhaps matches TRBD1 (6 bases). Germline CDR1 reads MDHEN; CDR2 reads SYDVKM. V lost 6 bases and J 9 bases, leaving 20 bases between the germline ends. CDR3 length equals 14 residues. CDR3 nucleotide sequence: TGTGCCAGCAGCCCGGACAGACTTTCCCTGAAAGCTTTCTTT. Protein sequence: CASSPDRLSLKAFF.

The chain links TRBV27 to TRBJ1-4, with TRBD1 identical over 9 bases. The CDR3 extends over 15 amino acids. Trimming at V came to 5 bases and at J to 6 bases, leaving 7 bases not matched to a gene. CDR1 is MNHEY, CDR2 SMNVEV, per germline (reference sequence). The CDR3 loop is CASSADRGEDEKLFF. The CDR3 coding sequence is TGTGCCAGCAGTGCCGACAGGGGGGAGGATGAAAAACTGTTTTTT.

This clonotype has just a few counts. This chain uses TRBV19 with TRBJ1-5; D gene uncertain. Germline V CDR1 and CDR2: LNHDA, SQIVND (reference sequence). Trimming pared 7 bases from V and 2 bases from J, leaving 12 bases between. The CDR3 totals 14 residues. The CDR3 region has the DNA TGTGCCAGTACCATTTCAGGCGGCAATCAGCCCCAGCATTTT. Amino acids: CASTISGGNQPQHF. The full variable domain, rest sourced from reference TRBV19 and TRBJ1-5, is DGGITQSPKYLFRKEGQNVTLSCEQNLNHDAMYWYRQDPGQGLRLIYYSQIVNDFQKGDIAEGYSVSREKKESFPLTVTSAQKNPTAFYLCASTISGGNQPQHFGDGTRLSIL.

V usage is TRBV20-1 and J usage is TRBJ2-7, with D hard to call. Trimming left V 3 bases short and J 6 bases short, with 9 bases between. CDR3 length: 11 amino acids. Germline CDR1 and CDR2: DFQATT and SNEGSKA (reference sequence). CDR3 coding DNA: TGCAGTGCTAGTCCCAGCTTCGAGCAGTACTTC. It codes for CSASPSFEQYF.